This T cell receptor beta chain came from a study of blood T cells in healthy people across ages. Overall study findings and caveats: Without sorted subsets, naive and antigen-experienced compartments could not be conclusively compared. Roughly linearly, TCR beta diversity per million T cells fell as age increased.

Alongside a J-beta primer mix, a sample-barcoded 5' primer served in a second PCR lasting about 7 to 11 cycles. TCRdb reprocessed the 5' RACE reads with MiXCR, giving one entry per CDR3 protein. The sample consists of roughly 860,000 distinct CDR3 sequences, approximately 65% of them appearing once. CDR3 length: 15 residues. With V trimmed by 3 bases and J by 4 bases, 6 bases remained unmatched. From germline, CDR1 is MDHEN and CDR2 SYDVKM. This clonotype was detected only once. The antigen is unknown. This chain uses TRBV28 with TRBJ1-5; 7 nucleotides align to TRBD1. Input material: blood. The sequence was collected from a man between 25 and 39 years old in good health. In DNA form, the CDR3 reads TGTGCCAGCAGTTTCTCTGGGACAGAGAATCAGCCCCAGCATTTT. Encoded protein: CASSFSGTENQPQHF.